The sequence of this T cell receptor (beta chain) was determined in a study of metastatic and nonmetastatic thyroid tumors. About the study: Samples came from malignant and benign thyroid patients, and repertoires were compared across blood and tumor or nodule tissue. Study findings and constraints: It was reported that TCR beta diversity was significantly higher in malignant thyroid tumors than benign nodules, in blood and tumor.

The entire patient cohort was treatment-naive prior to thyroid surgery. As regards this clone: Its antigen is still unknown.

Germline V CDR1 and CDR2: SGHVS, FQNEAQ. The germline V and J ends were trimmed by 4 bases and 1 base, with 23 bases remaining between them. The CDR3 runs to 19 residues. Per the original data handling: In papillary thyroid cancer, a distant-metastasis classifier was built using CDR3 differences across clinicopathological groups. TCRdb reanalyzed the PCR reads via MiXCR. TCRdb assigned the V and J calls; the authors' analysis was not used. Of under 20,000 clones listed, roughly 36% were seen once; the top ten hold more than 15%. This rearrangement joins TRBV7-8 to TRBJ2-4, with D possibly being TRBD1 (6 bases). Source material: tumor tissue. This clonotype originated in a female donor with papillary thyroid cancer or a benign thyroid nodule (not recorded which). Some clones in this sample may be carry-over from other donors' samples. The CDR3 is CASSSRPGLQGWAKNIQYF. The DNA for the CDR3 is TGTGCCAGCAGCTCGCGCCCCGGCCTACAGGGTTGGGCCAAAAACATTCAGTACTTC.